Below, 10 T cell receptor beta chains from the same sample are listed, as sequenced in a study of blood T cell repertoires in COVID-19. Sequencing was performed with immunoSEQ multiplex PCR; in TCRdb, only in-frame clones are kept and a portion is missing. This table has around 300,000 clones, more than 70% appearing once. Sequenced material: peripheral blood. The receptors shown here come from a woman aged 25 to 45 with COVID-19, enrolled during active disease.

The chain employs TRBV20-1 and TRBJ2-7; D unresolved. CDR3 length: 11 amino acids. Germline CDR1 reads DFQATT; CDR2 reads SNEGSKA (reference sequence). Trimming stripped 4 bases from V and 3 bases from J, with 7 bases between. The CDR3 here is CSAKLGYEQYF. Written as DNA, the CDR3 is TGCAGTGCTAAGCTTGGCTACGAGCAGTACTTC.

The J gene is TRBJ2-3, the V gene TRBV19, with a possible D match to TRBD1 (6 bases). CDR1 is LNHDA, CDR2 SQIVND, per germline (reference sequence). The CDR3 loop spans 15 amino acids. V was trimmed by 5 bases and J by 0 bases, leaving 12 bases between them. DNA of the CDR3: TGTGCCAGTAGTGACAGGCCATATAGCACAGATACGCAGTATTTT. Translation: CASSDRPYSTDTQYF.

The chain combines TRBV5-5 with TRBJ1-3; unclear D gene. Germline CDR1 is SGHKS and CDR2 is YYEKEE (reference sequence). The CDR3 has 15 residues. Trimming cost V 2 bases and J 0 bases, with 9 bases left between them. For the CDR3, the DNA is TGTGCCAGCAGCTTCTCAGATCACTCTGGAAACACCATATATTTT. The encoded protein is CASSFSDHSGNTIYF.

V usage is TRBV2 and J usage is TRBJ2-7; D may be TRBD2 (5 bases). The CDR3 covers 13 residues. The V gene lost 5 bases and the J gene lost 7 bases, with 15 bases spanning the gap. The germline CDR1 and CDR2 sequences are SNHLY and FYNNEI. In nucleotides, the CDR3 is TGTGCCAGCAGTTCGAGGGCCAACAGTGAGCAGTACTTC. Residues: CASSSRANSEQYF.

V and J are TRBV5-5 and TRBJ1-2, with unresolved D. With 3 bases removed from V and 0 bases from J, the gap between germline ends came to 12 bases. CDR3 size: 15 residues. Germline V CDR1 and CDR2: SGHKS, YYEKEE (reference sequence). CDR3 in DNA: TGTGCCAGCAGCTGGGAGAGAGGGCCTAACTATGGCTACACCTTC. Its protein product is CASSWERGPNYGYTF. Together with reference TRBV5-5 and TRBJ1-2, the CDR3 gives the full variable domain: DAGVTQSPTHLIKTRGQQVTLRCSPISGHKSVSWYQQVLGQGPQFIFQYYEKEERGRGNFPDRFSARQFPNYSSELNVNALLLGDSALYLCASSWERGPNYGYTFGSGTRLTVV.

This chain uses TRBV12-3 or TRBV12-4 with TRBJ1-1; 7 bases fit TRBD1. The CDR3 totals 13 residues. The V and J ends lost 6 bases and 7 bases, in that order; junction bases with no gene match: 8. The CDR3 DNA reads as TGTGCCAGCAGCCCGACCCGACAGGGTGAAGCTTTCTTT. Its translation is CASSPTRQGEAFF.

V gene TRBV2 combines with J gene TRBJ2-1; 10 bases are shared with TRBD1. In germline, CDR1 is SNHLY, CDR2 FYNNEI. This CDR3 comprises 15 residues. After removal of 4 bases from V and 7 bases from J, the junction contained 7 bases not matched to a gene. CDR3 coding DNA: TGTGCCAGCAGTGGGGACAGGGGTGTAGGAAATGAGCAGTTCTTC. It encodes CASSGDRGVGNEQFF.

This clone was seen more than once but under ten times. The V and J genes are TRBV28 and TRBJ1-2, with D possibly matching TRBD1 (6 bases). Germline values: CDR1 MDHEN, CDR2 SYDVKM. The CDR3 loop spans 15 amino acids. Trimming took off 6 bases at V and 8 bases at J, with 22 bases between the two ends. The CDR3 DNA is TGTGCCAGCAGGACCCGACGGACAGCCGAGGGGGGCTACACCTTC. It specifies CASRTRRTAEGGYTF.

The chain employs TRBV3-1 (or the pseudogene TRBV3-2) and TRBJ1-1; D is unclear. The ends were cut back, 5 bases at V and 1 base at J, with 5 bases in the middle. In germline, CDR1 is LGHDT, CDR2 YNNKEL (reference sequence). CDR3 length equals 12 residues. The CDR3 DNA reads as TGTGCCAGCAGCAGAGAGAACACTGAAGCTTTCTTT. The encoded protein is CASSRENTEAFF.

The CDR3 spells CASSLEQGEWAFF. The CDR3 region has the DNA TGTGCCAGCAGCTTGGAACAGGGCGAGTGGGCTTTCTTT. V usage is TRBV5-6 and J usage is TRBJ1-1, with D possibly TRBD1 on 6 matching bases. CDR1 and CDR2 (germline): SGHDT, YYEEEE. Trimming cost V 0 bases and J 11 bases, with 14 bases left between them. This CDR3 is 13 amino acids long.